This paragraph reports one TCR beta chain. In the authors' workflow: Estimation of nucleated cell counts relied on the amplification of reference gene primers. The assay was immunoSEQ multiplex PCR, and TCRdb's table has in-frame clones only and misses some. V and J calls and clone size follow that table, whereas D and trimming were derived from the DNA. The table lists about 73,000 clones, 65% to 85% of them singletons. Germline assignment: CDR1 LGHNT and CDR2 FRNRAP. The CDR3 length is 16 residues. V lost 2 bases to trimming and J lost 0 bases, with 12 bases between them. The data belong to a study of blood T cell repertoires in COVID-19.

Sequencing was done on a sample of peripheral blood. This rearrangement joins TRBV12-5 to TRBJ2-3; TRBD2 is a possible D gene (5 bases). This clonotype was obtained from a woman aged 60-75 years with acute or convalescent COVID-19. In nucleotides, the CDR3 is TGTGCTAGTGGTTTGAGTATGACTACTAGCACAGATACGCAGTATTTT. It is translated as CASGLSMTTSTDTQYF.